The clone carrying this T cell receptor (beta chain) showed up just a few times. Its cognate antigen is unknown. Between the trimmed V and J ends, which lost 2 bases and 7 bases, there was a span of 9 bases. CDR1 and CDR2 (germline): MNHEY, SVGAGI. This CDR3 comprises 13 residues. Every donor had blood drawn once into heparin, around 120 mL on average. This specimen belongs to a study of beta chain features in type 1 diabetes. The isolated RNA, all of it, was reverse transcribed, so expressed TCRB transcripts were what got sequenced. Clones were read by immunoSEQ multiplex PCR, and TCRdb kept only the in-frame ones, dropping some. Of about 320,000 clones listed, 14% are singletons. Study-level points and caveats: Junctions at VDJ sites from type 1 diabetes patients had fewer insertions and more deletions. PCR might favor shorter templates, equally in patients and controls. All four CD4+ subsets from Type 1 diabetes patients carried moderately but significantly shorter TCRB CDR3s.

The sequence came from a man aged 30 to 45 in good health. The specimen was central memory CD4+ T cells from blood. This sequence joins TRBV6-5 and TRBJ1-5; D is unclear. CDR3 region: CASSYGRSQPQHF. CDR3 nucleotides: TGTGCCAGCAGTTACGGCCGTTCCCAGCCCCAGCATTTT.